Listed below are T cell receptor beta chains from one sample, sequenced in a study of T-cell reconstitution after alpha-beta-depleted transplantation in children. TCRdb passed the PCR reads through MiXCR, listing each CDR3 protein once. The repertoire consists of about 690,000 distinct CDR3 sequences, with 16% occurring once and the leading ten covering 0.8% to 1.1%. This material consisted of PBMCs from the stem cell graft donor, taken from the stem cell graft. The receptors shown here come from a human donor who donated a stem cell graft to a child with acute myeloid leukemia. Each CDR3 is given without its conserved first and last residue. The D gene is left open where the match is weak.

-	TRBV5-6	TRBJ1-6	ASSFLLGNSPLH
-	TRBV15	TRBJ1-5	ATDPGNPNQPQH
-	TRBV6-5	TRBJ1-1	ASSYHRVSEAF
-	TRBV6-2/TRBV6-3	TRBJ2-3	ASRTPSDHTDTQY
-	TRBV5-6	TRBJ1-2	ASSLSGFGSYT
TRBD1	TRBV29-1	TRBJ2-7	SVSGTGASNEQY
-	TRBV27	TRBJ1-5	ASRYVAGVQPQH
TRBD1	TRBV20-1	TRBJ2-5	SAGRTGNQETQY
-	TRBV20-1	TRBJ2-6	SAREGGANVLT
-	TRBV12-3/TRBV12-4	TRBJ1-4	ASSFIGSKNEKLF
TRBD2	TRBV24-1	TRBJ2-1	ATSDLLAGSGNEQF
-	TRBV5-5	TRBJ2-5	ASSLPQVETQY
-	TRBV13	TRBJ1-3	ASSLNPYRDTIY
-	TRBV2	TRBJ1-1	AGGTKGSTEAF
-	TRBV15	TRBJ1-5	ATSRGSLNGQPQH
-	TRBV29-1	TRBJ1-1	SVGTGTRNTEAF
TRBD1	TRBV20-1	TRBJ2-5	SAIPGQGAEETQY